This T cell receptor (beta chain) was documented in a study of technical replicates of blood from a few donors. The germline gives CDR1 MNHEY, CDR2 SVGAGI. This CDR3 is 12 amino acids long. Trimming left V 7 bases short and J 4 bases short, with 10 bases between. Profiling relied on immunoSEQ multiplex PCR, and the TCRdb table lists in-frame clones only, not all of them. The profile covers about 81,000 clones, with around 95% appearing a single time and roughly 0.37% taken by the ten largest. This clone showed up just once. What was sequenced was T cells isolated from PBMCs. V gene TRBV6-5 combines with J gene TRBJ1-2; weak D call: TRBD1 (6 bases). The TCR sequence derives from a human donor in good health. CDR3 nucleotide sequence: TGTGCCAGCAAGCAAGGGGGCTATGGCTACACCTTC. This translates into CASKQGGYGYTF.